The entry below gives a single T cell receptor beta chain sequence along with its context. This entry comes from a study of blood T cell repertoires in COVID-19. Only in-frame clones appear in the TCRdb table, and some are missing; sequencing was by immunoSEQ multiplex PCR. The sample lists some 150,000 clones, around four fifths occurring once. The J segment lost 4 bases and the V segment lost 1 base, leaving 7 bases of the junction unmatched. This CDR3 region has 16 residues. Germline V gene lookup returns CDR1 SGHDN and CDR2 FVKESK. The specimen was peripheral blood. The sequence derives from a man aged 35-49 years who had recovered from COVID-19. The gene calls are TRBV14 and TRBJ2-7; 10 nucleotides align to TRBD1. CDR3 sequence reads: CASSQGKGQGVYEQYF. Written as DNA, the CDR3 is TGTGCCAGCAGCCAAGGGAAAGGACAGGGGGTTTACGAGCAGTACTTC.